These 28 T cell receptor beta chains originate from one sample sequenced in a study of shared clonotypes between healthy human individuals. Method: immunoSEQ multiplex PCR; TCRdb's copy keeps in-frame clones and lacks some. The table has about 670,000 clones, around 72% seen once. Sample: memory CD4+ T cells sorted from blood. Subset reported: CD45RA-negative fraction. The receptor set was obtained from a woman in her thirties in good health.

V and J are TRBV18 and TRBJ2-7; D might be TRBD1 or TRBD2, each matching 5 bases. CDR1 and CDR2 from the germline V gene are KGHSH and LQKENI. This CDR3 has 13 amino acids. V lost 3 bases and J lost 4, with 10 bases in between. The chain's CDR3 is CASSPGWGYEQYF. The CDR3 DNA reads as TGTGCCAGCTCACCGGGATGGGGGTACGAGCAGTACTTC.

The CDR3 protein is CASSSTRQGTDTQYF. DNA for the CDR3: TGTGCCAGCAGCTCCACCAGGCAGGGGACAGATACGCAGTATTTT. This chain connects TRBV11-2 to TRBJ2-3, with a possible D match to TRBD1 (6 bases). V lost 4 bases to trimming and J lost 3 bases, with 14 bases between them. The CDR3 is 15 residues long. CDR1 is SGHAT and CDR2 is FQNNGV in the germline V gene.

The sample holds one count of this clone. With only one base between it and a far larger clone, this is likely a read error. The rearrangement uses TRBV6-6 and TRBJ1-2; possible D gene TRBD1, 5 bases. This CDR3 is 13 amino acids long. V was trimmed by 10 bases and J by 6 bases, leaving 18 bases between them. Germline CDR1 and CDR2: MNHNY and SVGAGI (reference sequence). The CDR3 sequence is CANRSLQADGYTF. In DNA, the CDR3 is TGTGCCAACAGATCACTACAGGCTGATGGCTACACCTTC.

This clone was recorded only once. The V call is TRBV5-1, the J call TRBJ2-7; the match to TRBD1 covers 7 bases. This CDR3 comprises 13 residues. V was pared by 4 bases and J by 4 bases, with 5 bases of the junction left unmatched. Germline assignment: CDR1 SGHRS and CDR2 YFSETQ. The CDR3 coding sequence is TGCGCCAGCAGCCGGGACAGTCAATACGAGCAGTACTTC. Its protein is CASSRDSQYEQYF.

The V gene is TRBV7-3, the J gene TRBJ2-3, with 12 nucleotides matching TRBD2. After removal of 5 bases from V and 3 bases from J, the junction contained 6 bases not matched to a gene. The length of the CDR3 is 16 residues. The germline CDR1 and CDR2 sequences are SGHTA and FQGTGA. The CDR3 DNA sequence: TGTGCCAGCAGCCAAAGACTAGCGGGAGAAACAGATACGCAGTATTTT. Amino acid sequence: CASSQRLAGETDTQYF.

V is TRBV4-1 and J is TRBJ2-5, with D possibly TRBD1 on 6 matching bases. The CDR3 is 17 amino acids. Germline CDR1 reads MGHRA; CDR2 reads YSYEKL. V was trimmed by 1 base and J by 2 bases, leaving 17 bases between them. CDR3 amino acids: CASSQVAARGKQETQYF. The DNA of the CDR3 is TGCGCCAGCAGCCAAGTGGCCGCGAGGGGGAAGCAAGAGACCCAGTACTTC.

This clone showed up just a few times. The V and J genes are TRBV4-1 and TRBJ2-7; D is ambiguous. CDR1 and CDR2 from the germline V gene are MGHRA and YSYEKL. The length of the CDR3 is 14 residues. The V end was cut by 0 bases, the J end by 3 bases, with 9 bases between. CDR3 nucleotides: TGCGCCAGCAGCCAAGATAGGCAGAACTACGAGCAGTACTTC. It yields the protein CASSQDRQNYEQYF.

The rearrangement uses TRBV10-3 and TRBJ2-3; D is unclear. The CDR3 runs 17 residues. Germline CDR1 reads ENHRY; CDR2 reads SYGVKD. V lost 0 bases, J lost 3 bases, and 16 bases lay in between. The CDR3 DNA follows: TGTGCCATCAGTGAGTCGGCAGAACAAACCTTAACAGATACGCAGTATTTT. Translated: CAISESAEQTLTDTQYF.

This rearrangement joins TRBV2 to TRBJ2-1; D perhaps matches TRBD1 (5 bases). The CDR3 length is 12 residues. In germline, CDR1 is SNHLY, CDR2 FYNNEI. Deletions cut 5 bases from V and 13 bases from J, with 15 bases between. In nucleotides, the CDR3 is TGTGCCAGCAGTCCAGCGAAAGACAGTCAGTTCTTC. Its protein is CASSPAKDSQFF.

The chain is built from TRBV28 and TRBJ1-2; D not resolved. The CDR3 spans 13 residues. Looked up from germline, CDR1 is MDHEN and CDR2 is SYDVKM. V was clipped by 2 bases and J by 4 bases, with 8 bases between them. The CDR3: CASSLKGSYGYTF. The CDR3 bases are TGTGCCAGCAGTTTAAAGGGAAGCTATGGCTACACCTTC.

This rearrangement joins TRBV7-2 to TRBJ2-5, with TRBD2 identical over 7 bases. This CDR3 is 14 amino acids long. V was pared by 5 bases and J by 4 bases, with 7 bases of the junction left unmatched. CDR1 SGHTA and CDR2 FQGNSA come from the germline V gene. CDR3 in DNA: TGTGCCAGCAGCCAAAGGACTAGAACAGAGACCCAGTACTTC. This gives the protein CASSQRTRTETQYF. Combining the CDR3 with reference TRBV7-2 and TRBJ2-5 gives the whole variable domain GAGVSQSPSNKVTEKGKDVELRCDPISGHTALYWYRQSLGQGLEFLIYFQGNSAPDKSGLPSDRFSAERTGGSVSTLTIQRTQQEDSAVYLCASSQRTRTETQYFGPGTRLLVL.

The genes are TRBV4-1 and TRBJ2-1; D gene uncertain. Germline CDR1 is MGHRA and CDR2 is YSYEKL. The CDR3 is made up of 16 amino acids. V was clipped by 0 bases and J by 5 bases, with 14 bases between them. The CDR3 loop reads CASSQDPSSQDNEQFF. The CDR3, as DNA: TGCGCCAGCAGCCAAGATCCATCCTCCCAGGACAATGAGCAGTTCTTC.

On this clone: This may stem from a read error, because a much larger clone lies one nucleotide away. Additional DNA sequences in this sample encode the identical CDR3. The chain couples TRBV5-1 to TRBJ2-7, with 13 bases fitting TRBD2. Losses at the gene ends were 3 bases for V and 6 bases for J; bases not matched to a gene: 3. CDR1 SGHRS and CDR2 YFSETQ come from the germline V gene. The CDR3 is made up of 14 amino acids. This CDR3 reads CASSSGTSGTEQYF. The DNA for the CDR3 is TGCGCCAGCAGCTCCGGGACTAGCGGGACCGAGCAGTACTTC.

The CDR3 reads CASSEFEGAPGELFF. In DNA form, the CDR3 reads TGCGCCAGCAGTGAATTTGAAGGTGCCCCCGGGGAGCTGTTTTTT. The V and J genes are TRBV10-1 and TRBJ2-2; D not certain. Germline loops: CDR1 WNHNN, CDR2 SYGVQD (reference sequence). Deletions cut 3 bases from V and 6 bases from J, with 14 bases between. This CDR3 region has 15 residues.

The CDR3 is CASSPRLAVSGEQYF. The CDR3 DNA reads TGCGCCAGCAGTCCGAGACTAGCGGTATCGGGTGAGCAGTACTTC. The chain combines TRBV10-1 with TRBJ2-7; 9 bases map to TRBD2. CDR3 length: 15 amino acids. J was trimmed by 7 bases and V by 5 bases; bases with no gene match: 12. Germline V CDR1 and CDR2: WNHNN, SYGVQD (reference sequence).

This clone showed up just a few times. This chain links TRBV5-1 with TRBJ2-7, with unresolved D. Germline V gene sequence: CDR1 SGHRS, CDR2 YFSETQ. V was trimmed by 0 bases and J by 2 bases, leaving 12 bases between them. This CDR3 has 15 amino acids. This chain's CDR3 is CASSLDGRSTYEQYF. As DNA, the CDR3 is TGCGCCAGCAGCTTGGACGGCAGATCTACCTACGAGCAGTACTTC.

The V and J genes are TRBV6-1 and TRBJ2-7; possible D gene TRBD1, 6 bases. V was trimmed by 0 bases and J by 5 bases, leaving 14 bases between them. Germline V gene sequence: CDR1 MNHNS, CDR2 SASEGT. There are 15 residues in the CDR3. The chain's CDR3 is CASSEAAQGLHEQYF. The CDR3 nucleotides are TGTGCCAGCAGTGAAGCGGCGCAGGGGCTCCACGAGCAGTACTTC.

This clone was recorded once. The same CDR3 is also encoded by other DNA sequences in this sample. The rearrangement joins TRBV5-1 to TRBJ2-5, with D unclear. Germline loops: CDR1 SGHRS, CDR2 YFSETQ. This CDR3 has 13 residues. Trimming stripped 0 bases from V and 5 bases from J, with 8 bases between. The CDR3 DNA is TGCGCCAGCAGCTTGGGGGCTGGGGAGACCCAGTACTTC. It translates to CASSLGAGETQYF.

The chain recombines TRBV27 with TRBJ2-7, with TRBD2 matching 14 bases. This CDR3 comprises 19 residues. The V gene's germline CDR1 is MNHEY and CDR2 SMNVEV (reference sequence). V lost 4 bases, J lost 9 bases, and 20 bases stayed unmatched. The CDR3 reads CASSSRLAGGPPGYYGQYF. CDR3 coding DNA: TGTGCCAGCAGTTCCCGACTAGCGGGAGGGCCACCGGGTTATTATGGGCAGTACTTC.

This chain connects TRBV28 to TRBJ1-5; D gene unclear. Germline V gene lookup returns CDR1 MDHEN and CDR2 SYDVKM. V dropped 10 bases and J dropped 7 bases, with 14 bases sitting between them. CDR3 length equals 12 residues. The CDR3 nucleotides read TGTGCCACGCGAGGGCGAGAGCAGCCCCAGCATTTT. It yields the protein CATRGREQPQHF. The whole variable domain, filled in from reference TRBV28 and TRBJ1-5, reads DVKVTQSSRYLVKRTGEKVFLECVQDMDHENMFWYRQDPGLGLRLIYFSYDVKMKEKGDIPEGYSVSREKKERFSLILESASTNQTSMYLCATRGREQPQHFGDGTRLSIL.

This chain connects TRBV6-5 to TRBJ1-2; possible D gene TRBD1, 6 bases. The V and J ends lost 5 bases and 6 bases respectively, with 13 bases between them. CDR3 length: 13 residues. The germline gives CDR1 MNHEY, CDR2 SVGAGI. The CDR3 DNA sequence: TGTGCCAGCAGTAACAGGGTTGAGAATGGCTACACCTTC. Translated, it gives CASSNRVENGYTF.

The V call is TRBV19, the J call TRBJ1-2; a possible D gene is TRBD1 (5 bases). The V gene lost 5 bases and the J gene lost 2 bases, with 18 bases spanning the gap. Per germline, CDR1 LNHDA and CDR2 SQIVND (reference sequence). The CDR3 is 16 residues long. CDR3 sequence: CASSPPIPGTNYGYTF. CDR3 sequence (DNA): TGTGCCAGTAGTCCCCCCATTCCGGGGACCAACTATGGCTACACCTTC.

This chain joins TRBV19 and TRBJ1-1; 7 bases line up with TRBD1. There are 12 residues in the CDR3. CDR1 and CDR2 (germline): LNHDA, SQIVND (reference sequence). The V and J ends lost 5 bases and 6 bases, in that order; junction bases with no gene match: 3. The CDR3 spells CASSETGAEAFF. The CDR3 DNA reads as TGTGCCAGTAGTGAAACAGGGGCTGAAGCTTTCTTT.

This clone appeared a single time. The V gene is TRBV19, the J gene TRBJ1-1; the D is unclear. V lost 7 bases and J 11 bases, leaving 23 bases between the germline ends. The CDR3 runs 14 residues. Per germline, CDR1 LNHDA and CDR2 SQIVND (reference sequence). The CDR3 nucleotides read TGTGCCAGTACTCCTCCCGGCCGCTGGGTTCCGGCTTTCTTT. Translation: CASTPPGRWVPAFF.

J is TRBJ2-1 and V is TRBV21-1. TRBV21-1 is tagged as a pseudogene. CDR3 size: 14 residues. The CDR3 nucleotides read TGTGCCAGCAGCAAAGGCTCCTCCTACAATGAGCAGTTCTTC. Its translation: CASSKGSSYNEQFF.

This clone showed up just a few times. V gene TRBV6-5 combines with J gene TRBJ1-3; 10 bases are a match to TRBD1. Germline V gene sequence: CDR1 MNHEY, CDR2 SVGAGI. CDR3 length: 14 residues. The ends lost 6 bases at V and 8 bases at J; junction bases unmatched: 7. CDR3 sequence (DNA): TGTGCCAGCAGAGTGACAGGGGGCGCCTACACCATATATTTT. Protein: CASRVTGGAYTIYF.

This chain links TRBV6-5 with TRBJ2-2, with TRBD1 as a possible D gene (6 bases). CDR1 and CDR2 (germline): MNHEY, SVGAGI. V was clipped by 0 bases and J by 7 bases, with 12 bases between them. There are 15 residues in the CDR3. The CDR3 DNA sequence: TGTGCCAGCAGTTACTCAGTCCAGGGGAGCGGGGAGCTGTTTTTT. It codes for CASSYSVQGSGELFF.

CDR3 coding DNA: TGTGCCTGTCAGTCGTTTAGGGGAGCGAATGAGCAGTTCTTC. Translating it yields CACQSFRGANEQFF. This chain connects TRBV30 to TRBJ2-1; perhaps D is TRBD1 or TRBD2 (5 bases each). The germline V gene encodes CDR1 GTSNPN and CDR2 SVGIG (reference sequence). Trimming removed 6 bases at V and 7 bases at J, with 19 bases between. The CDR3 covers 14 residues.